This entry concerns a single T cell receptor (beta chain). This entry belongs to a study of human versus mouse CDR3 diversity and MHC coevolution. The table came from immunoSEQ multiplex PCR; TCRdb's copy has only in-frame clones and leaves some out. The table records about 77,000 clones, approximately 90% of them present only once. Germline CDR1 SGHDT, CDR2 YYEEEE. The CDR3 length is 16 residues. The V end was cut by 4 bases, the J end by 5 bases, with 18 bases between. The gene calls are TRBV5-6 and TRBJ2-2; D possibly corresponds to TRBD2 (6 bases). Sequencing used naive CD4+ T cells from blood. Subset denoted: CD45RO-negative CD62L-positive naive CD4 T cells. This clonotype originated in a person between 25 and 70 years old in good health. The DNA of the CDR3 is TGTGCCAGCAGCCGCCCTGGGCGGGGTAGTACCGGGGAGCTGTTTTTT. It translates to CASSRPGRGSTGELFF.